Listed below are T cell receptor beta chains from one sample, sequenced in a study of blood T cell repertoires in COVID-19. Measured with immunoSEQ multiplex PCR; TCRdb has only the in-frame clones, and not every one. The repertoire holds 150,000 to 250,000 clones, with 94% as singletons. Sequenced input: peripheral blood. These receptors were collected from a man aged 30 to 45 with COVID-19, enrolled during active disease. The CDR3 runs from the conserved cysteine through the conserved F or W. Fields, in order: D gene, clone size, J gene, V gene, CDR3 DNA, CDR3 protein. D genes are given only for firm matches. Some rows mark clone size as missing; the rest say once, few, many or name a class of expanded clone.

NA	NA	TRBJ1-6	TRBV5-6	TGTGCCAGCAGCTTGCGCCAGGGGAGTAATTCACCCCTCCACTTT	CASSLRQGSNSPLHF
TRBD2	NA	TRBJ2-2	TRBV6-6	TGTGCGGCGACCCGGGGGGGCAGGAACGGGGAGCTGTTTTTT	CAATRGGRNGELFF
NA	NA	TRBJ2-6	TRBV11-2	TGTGCCAGCAGCCCGAGGAGTGGGGGCCTCCGCTCTGGGGCCAACGTCCTGACTTTC	CASSPRSGGLRSGANVLTF
TRBD2	NA	TRBJ2-3	TRBV19	TGTGCCAGCAGGACTAGCGGGGCTACAGATACGCAGTATTTT	CASRTSGATDTQYF
TRBD2	NA	TRBJ2-5	TRBV7-2	TGTGCCAGCAGCTTAGCCGGCGGGGGGTACCAAGAGACCCAGTACTTC	CASSLAGGGYQETQYF
TRBD1	NA	TRBJ1-4	TRBV11-2	TGTGCCAGCAGCCTCAGGGACAGGGGATTGGCAACTAATGAAAAACTGTTTTTT	CASSLRDRGLATNEKLFF
TRBD1	NA	TRBJ1-1	TRBV6-5	TGTGCCAGCAGTTTAGACAGGGGGATGAACACTGAAGCTTTCTTT	CASSLDRGMNTEAFF
NA	NA	TRBJ1-1	TRBV19	TGTGCCAGTAGCCGGGAGGGGGACACTGAAGCTTTCTTT	CASSREGDTEAFF
TRBD1	NA	TRBJ1-1	TRBV5-6	TGTGCCAGCAGCTCCGGGACAGGGAGGACTGAAGCTTTCTTT	CASSSGTGRTEAFF
TRBD2	NA	TRBJ2-7	TRBV6-5	TGTGCCAGCAGAACTAGCGGGGGGGCCGGCGAGCAGTACTTC	CASRTSGGAGEQYF
NA	NA	TRBJ1-4	TRBV4-2	TGTGCCAGCAGCCAAGACCGGGAACAAACCTCGGGACTGTTTTTT	CASSQDREQTSGLFF
NA	NA	TRBJ2-1	TRBV6-1	TGTGCCAGCAGTGAAAAGCGGATGAGCTCCTACAATGAGCAGTTCTTC	CASSEKRMSSYNEQFF
TRBD2	NA	TRBJ2-2	TRBV19	TGTGCCAGTACACTAGCGGCCGGGGAGCTGTTTTTT	CASTLAAGELFF
TRBD1	NA	TRBJ1-1	TRBV6-6	TGTGCCAGCAGTCCGGGACAGGGGTTGGTGATGAACACTGAAGCTTTCTTT	CASSPGQGLVMNTEAFF
TRBD1	NA	TRBJ2-5	TRBV11-3	TGTGCCAGCAGCTTAGAGTACAGGGACAGGGTTGGAGAGACCCAGTACTTC	CASSLEYRDRVGETQYF
TRBD2	NA	TRBJ2-7	TRBV27	TGTGCCAGCAGTCCTAGCGGGGGCCCCTACGAGCAGTACTTC	CASSPSGGPYEQYF
NA	NA	TRBJ1-1	TRBV18	TGTGCCAGCGCCGGACAGCAGAACACTGAAGCTTTCTTT	CASAGQQNTEAFF
NA	NA	TRBJ1-6	TRBV27	TGTGCCAGCAGTTTCGAGGGGCGGGGATCACCCCTCCACTTT	CASSFEGRGSPLHF
NA	NA	TRBJ1-1	TRBV15	TGTGCCACCAGCAGTTCCCGGGGTTTCGGTGAAGCTTTCTTT	CATSSSRGFGEAFF
NA	NA	TRBJ1-1	TRBV18	TGTGCCAGCTCCCCGAGAGACACTGAAGCTTTCTTT	CASSPRDTEAFF
NA	NA	TRBJ2-7	TRBV15	TGTGCCACCAGCAGAGAAACAGGGCTCGACGAGCAGTACTTC	CATSRETGLDEQYF
NA	NA	TRBJ1-1	TRBV7-9	TGTGCCAGCAGCTTAGGGGCGGCCGGGGACACTGAAGCTTTCTTT	CASSLGAAGDTEAFF
NA	NA	TRBJ1-1	TRBV10-2	TGCGCCAGCAGTGAGGTTTTTCAGAACACTGAAGCTTTCTTT	CASSEVFQNTEAFF
NA	once	TRBJ2-7	TRBV27	TGTGCCAGCAGTCCCCTGGGGGGGGCGGTGGTCTACGAGCAGTACTTC	CASSPLGGAVVYEQYF
NA	once	TRBJ1-5	TRBV3-1/TRBV3-2	TGTGCCAGCAGCCAAGATGAGGGTCTCAATCAGCCCCAGCATTTT	CASSQDEGLNQPQHF
TRBD1	NA	TRBJ2-7	TRBV29-1	TGCAGCGTTGGGACAGGGGAACGCTACGAGCAGTACTTC	CSVGTGERYEQYF
TRBD1	NA	TRBJ1-1	TRBV19	TGTGCCAGTGGCCACAGGGGGGGGACTGAAGCTTTCTTT	CASGHRGGTEAFF
TRBD1	NA	TRBJ1-1	TRBV4-1	TGCGCCAGCAGCCAAGATTTCAGGGGGCGTGTGGCTTTCTTT	CASSQDFRGRVAFF
NA	NA	TRBJ2-2	TRBV18	TGTGCCAGCTCACCACTTCTAACGGGCACCGGGGAGCTGTTTTTT	CASSPLLTGTGELFF
TRBD1	NA	TRBJ1-2	TRBV5-1	TGCGCCAGCAGCCTATACAGGGGTCCCTATGGCTACACCTTC	CASSLYRGPYGYTF
NA	NA	TRBJ1-5	TRBV6-5	TGTGCCAGCAGTCAATACGGGGGCAATCAGCCCCAGCATTTT	CASSQYGGNQPQHF
TRBD1	NA	TRBJ1-3	TRBV30	TGTGCCTGGTCCCCCTGGCAGGGGGAGTCTGGAAACACCATATATTTT	CAWSPWQGESGNTIYF
TRBD2	NA	TRBJ2-1	TRBV2	TGTGCCAGCAGTGATGCGGGGGGTACCTACAATGAGCAGTTCTTC	CASSDAGGTYNEQFF
NA	NA	TRBJ1-5	TRBV27	TGTGCCAGCAGATCAGGGTACAATCAGCCCCAGCATTTT	CASRSGYNQPQHF
TRBD2	NA	TRBJ2-2	TRBV9	TGTGCCAGCAGCGCCCTAGCGGGGGGGACCGGGGAGCTGTTTTTT	CASSALAGGTGELFF
TRBD1	NA	TRBJ1-2	TRBV5-4	TGTGCCAGCAGCTCAATGACAGGGTCCTATGGCTACACCTTC	CASSSMTGSYGYTF
NA	NA	TRBJ1-1	TRBV21-1	TGTGCCAGCATTCCAAGACAGGGCGACACTGAAGCTTTCTTT	CASIPRQGDTEAFF
TRBD2	NA	TRBJ2-1	TRBV2	TGTGCCAGCCCACTAGCGGGGGGGCCCGGGAATGAGCAGTTCTTC	CASPLAGGPGNEQFF
TRBD1	NA	TRBJ1-5	TRBV5-1	TGCGCCAACTATACAAACAGGGGTGGGGGAAATCAGCCCCAGCATTTT	CANYTNRGGGNQPQHF
NA	NA	TRBJ1-1	TRBV5-1	TGCGCCAGCAGCTTGGAACAGGGCGGAACTGAAGCTTTCTTT	CASSLEQGGTEAFF
NA	NA	TRBJ2-5	TRBV9	TGTGCCAGCAGCGCCCTGCCTGAGGAGACCCAGTACTTC	CASSALPEETQYF
TRBD1	few	TRBJ1-3	TRBV6-5	TGTGCCAGCAGTTTATCCGGGACAGGAGTTGGAAACACCATATATTTT	CASSLSGTGVGNTIYF